What follows are 18 T cell receptor beta chains derived from one specimen sequenced in a study of regulatory T cells. Findings of the study overall: Hydrophobic residues at CDR3 positions 6 and 7 were enriched in conventional CD4+ T cells of CD3G-deficient patients.

The antigens for these receptors are not known. The PCR used 52 TRBV and 13 TRBJ primers. Repertoires were generated with immunoSEQ multiplex PCR, while TCRdb's copy carries only in-frame clones and drops some. The sample holds over 25,000 clones, roughly 93% seen once. The sample taken for sequencing was conventional CD4+ T cells sorted from blood. These receptors all stem from a child aged 2-15 years with CD3G deficiency.

This clone occurred once. The chain is built from TRBV7-9 and TRBJ2-1, with a possible D match to TRBD1 (6 bases). V lost 1 base to trimming and J lost 4 bases, with 14 bases between them. The CDR3 contains 16 residues. CDR1 is SEHNR and CDR2 is FQNEAQ in the germline V gene (reference sequence). CDR3 protein: CASSLGSRGLYNEQFF. CDR3 DNA: TGTGCCAGCAGCTTAGGGTCCAGGGGCCTTTACAATGAGCAGTTCTTC.

V is TRBV6-1 and J is TRBJ2-4; D not certain. This CDR3 contains 13 residues. V was trimmed by 5 bases and J by 0 bases, leaving 5 bases between them. CDR1 MNHNS and CDR2 SASEGT come from the germline V gene. In nucleotides, the CDR3 is TGTGCCAGCAGTAAGGTAGCCAAAAACATTCAGTACTTC. It is translated as CASSKVAKNIQYF.

The chain combines TRBV5-1 with TRBJ2-7; a weak D match, TRBD1 (5 bases). This CDR3 comprises 14 residues. The germline CDR1 and CDR2 sequences are SGHRS and YFSETQ. Trimming stripped 2 bases from V and 5 bases from J, with 14 bases between. CDR3 sequence (DNA): TGCGCCAGCAGCTTCCAGGGAAGGGTAAACGAGCAGTACTTC. Translation gives CASSFQGRVNEQYF.

The gene calls are TRBV28 and TRBJ2-1, with 8 bases lining up with TRBD1. With 4 bases clipped from V and 7 bases from J, the junction kept 6 bases outside the gene matches. The CDR3 runs to 14 residues. Germline V gives CDR1 MDHEN, CDR2 SYDVKM. CDR3 in DNA: TGTGCCAGCAGTTCACCTGGGACAGGTAATGAGCAGTTCTTC. It yields the protein CASSSPGTGNEQFF.

The rearrangement uses TRBV28 and TRBJ1-2; 8 bases are a match to TRBD1. Trimming took 3 bases from V and 4 from J; bases not matched to a gene: 1. The germline gives CDR1 MDHEN, CDR2 SYDVKM. The CDR3 totals 13 residues. CDR3 nucleotides: TGTGCCAGCAGTTTGACAGGGGTCTATGGCTACACCTTC. Translated: CASSLTGVYGYTF.

This sequence joins TRBV6-5 and TRBJ1-1, with D possibly matching TRBD1 (5 bases). Trimming cost V 5 bases and J 3 bases, with 13 bases left between them. In germline, CDR1 is MNHEY, CDR2 SVGAGI. This CDR3 is built from 14 residues. In DNA, the CDR3 is TGTGCCAGCAGTACCAGGCGGGGCCACACTGAAGCTTTCTTT. Translation gives CASSTRRGHTEAFF.

The gene calls are TRBV19 and TRBJ2-1; the D gene is possibly TRBD2 (7 bases). V shed 8 bases and J shed 7 bases, with 21 bases lying between them. Germline CDR1 reads LNHDA; CDR2 reads SQIVND (reference sequence). This CDR3 contains 15 residues. The CDR3 here is CASSQRGREANEQFF. CDR3 DNA sequence: TGTGCCAGTTCTCAAAGGGGGAGGGAGGCGAATGAGCAGTTCTTC.

The genes are TRBV7-8 and TRBJ2-7, with 7 bases identical to TRBD2. V gave up 3 bases and J gave up 0 bases; unmatched junction bases: 2. The germline V gene encodes CDR1 SGHVS and CDR2 FQNEAQ. The CDR3 contains 14 residues. CDR3 nucleotides: TGTGCCAGCAGCTTTGGGGGGGACTCCTACGAGCAGTACTTC. Protein sequence: CASSFGGDSYEQYF. Full variable domain (missing parts from reference TRBV7-8 and TRBJ2-7): GAGVSQSPRYKVAKRGQDVALRCDPISGHVSLFWYQQALGQGPEFLTYFQNEAQLDKSGLPSDRFFAERPEGSVSTLKIQRTQQEDSAVYLCASSFGGDSYEQYFGPGTRLTVT.

The chain combines TRBV5-1 with TRBJ2-1; 7 bases fit TRBD2. From germline, CDR1 is SGHRS and CDR2 YFSETQ. Germline trimming cut 0 bases from V and 7 bases from J; bases unmatched to any gene: 7. The length of the CDR3 is 15 residues. Here the CDR3 reads CASSLGPGRWNEQFF. The CDR3 nucleotides are TGCGCCAGCAGCTTGGGCCCCGGGAGGTGGAATGAGCAGTTCTTC. Full variable domain (rest looked up from reference TRBV5-1 and TRBJ2-1): KAGVTQTPRYLIKTRGQQVTLSCSPISGHRSVSWYQQTPGQGLQFLFEYFSETQRNKGNFPGRFSGRQFSNSRSEMNVSTLELGDSALYLCASSLGPGRWNEQFFGPGTRLTVL.

This chain connects TRBV28 to TRBJ2-1, with 10 bases identical to TRBD2. Germline CDR1 MDHEN, CDR2 SYDVKM. V trimming: 2 bases; J trimming: 6 bases; junction bases outside the gene matches: 4. This CDR3 spans 15 amino acids. The CDR3 reads CASSLALAGPNEQFF. DNA of the CDR3: TGTGCCAGCAGTTTAGCACTAGCGGGACCCAATGAGCAGTTCTTC.

The count of this clone is one. The chain has TRBV7-6 and TRBJ2-5; TRBD2 aligns across 14 bases. Germline assignment: CDR1 SGHVS and CDR2 FNYEAQ. The CDR3 is 17 amino acids. V lost 6 bases and J lost 2; bases outside the gene matches: 8. The CDR3, as DNA: TGTGCCAGCAGTTTTGGACTAGCGGGAGGTTCTCAAGAGACCCAGTACTTC. This encodes CASSFGLAGGSQETQYF. Full variable domain (outside the CDR3, taken from reference TRBV7-6 and TRBJ2-5): GAGVSQSPRYKVTKRGQDVALRCDPISGHVSLYWYRQALGQGPEFLTYFNYEAQQDKSGLPNDRFSAERPEGSISTLTIQRTEQRDSAMYRCASSFGLAGGSQETQYFGPGTRLLVL.

This rearrangement joins TRBV5-1 to TRBJ2-5, with D unclear. V gave up 0 bases and J gave up 2 bases, with 8 bases separating them. The germline V gene has CDR1 SGHRS and CDR2 YFSETQ. The CDR3 runs to 14 residues. The CDR3 spells CASSLGALQETQYF. The CDR3, as DNA: TGCGCCAGCAGCTTGGGAGCTTTGCAAGAGACCCAGTACTTC. The complete variable domain, with remaining parts taken from reference TRBV5-1 and TRBJ2-5, reads KAGVTQTPRYLIKTRGQQVTLSCSPISGHRSVSWYQQTPGQGLQFLFEYFSETQRNKGNFPGRFSGRQFSNSRSEMNVSTLELGDSALYLCASSLGALQETQYFGPGTRLLVL.

The chain employs TRBV28 and TRBJ2-1, with a weak D call TRBD1 (6 bases). Per the germline V gene, CDR1 is MDHEN and CDR2 is SYDVKM. CDR3 length: 15 amino acids. V was cut by 6 bases and J by 7 bases, with 19 bases left in between. This CDR3 is CASSSEGETLNEQFF. The CDR3 region has the DNA TGTGCCAGCAGCTCTGAGGGGGAGACTTTGAATGAGCAGTTCTTC.

The rearrangement joins TRBV5-1 to TRBJ2-7, with D perhaps matching TRBD2 (5 bases). The CDR3 contains 14 residues. V gave up 0 bases and J gave up 3 bases, with 10 bases separating them. Germline assignment: CDR1 SGHRS and CDR2 YFSETQ. The CDR3 loop is CASSLEGDDYEQYF. In nucleotides, the CDR3 is TGCGCCAGCAGCTTGGAGGGAGACGACTACGAGCAGTACTTC.

V and J are TRBV27 and TRBJ1-6; 7 positions match TRBD1. From germline, CDR1 is MNHEY and CDR2 SMNVEV (reference sequence). CDR3 length: 15 residues. Unmatched junction bases numbered 6, after V lost 6 bases and J lost 4 bases. The CDR3 bases are TGTGCCAGCAGACCCGGGGGACAGTATAATTCACCCCTCCACTTT. Residues: CASRPGGQYNSPLHF.

This chain connects TRBV5-5 to TRBJ2-5; 13 bases are a match to TRBD2. The CDR3 has 16 residues. Germline V gives CDR1 SGHKS, CDR2 YYEKEE (reference sequence). Trimming removed 3 bases from V and 2 bases from J; junction bases left unmatched: 4. This CDR3 reads CASSWTSGRGQETQYF. CDR3 sequence (DNA): TGTGCCAGCAGCTGGACTAGCGGGAGAGGGCAAGAGACCCAGTACTTC.

This sequence joins TRBV20-1 and TRBJ2-7; D is ambiguous. The V end lost 1 base, the J end lost 3 bases, and 4 bases lay between the germline ends. This CDR3 contains 11 residues. CDR1 DFQATT and CDR2 SNEGSKA come from the germline V gene (reference sequence). CDR3: CSARGGYEQYF. The CDR3 coding sequence is TGCAGTGCTAGAGGGGGCTACGAGCAGTACTTC.

The chain uses TRBV28 and TRBJ2-7; the D is unclear. The germline V and J ends were trimmed by 7 bases and 3 bases, with 13 bases remaining between them. Per the germline V gene, CDR1 is MDHEN and CDR2 is SYDVKM. The CDR3 is made up of 13 amino acids. The CDR3, as DNA: TGTGCCAGCACCAGATCCGGCGTCTACGAGCAGTACTTC. Protein sequence: CASTRSGVYEQYF.